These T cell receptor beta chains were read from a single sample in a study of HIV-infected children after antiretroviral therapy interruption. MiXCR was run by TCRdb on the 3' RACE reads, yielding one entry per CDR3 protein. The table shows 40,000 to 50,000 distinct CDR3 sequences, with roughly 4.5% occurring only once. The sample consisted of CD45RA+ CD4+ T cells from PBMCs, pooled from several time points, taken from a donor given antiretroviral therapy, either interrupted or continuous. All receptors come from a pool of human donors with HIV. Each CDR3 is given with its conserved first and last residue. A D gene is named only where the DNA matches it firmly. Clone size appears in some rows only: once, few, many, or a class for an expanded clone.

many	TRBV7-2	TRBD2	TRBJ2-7	TGTGCCAGCAGCTCCCGGGGGGGCCCGGGAACAAACGAGCAGTACTTC	CASSSRGGPGTNEQYF
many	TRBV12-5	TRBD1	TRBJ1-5	TGTGCTAGTGGGGGACAGCTCAATCAGCCCCAGCATTTT	CASGGQLNQPQHF
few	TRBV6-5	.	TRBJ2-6	TGTGCCAGCAGACGACTTAGGGCCGGGGCCAACGTCCTGACTTTC	CASRRLRAGANVLTF
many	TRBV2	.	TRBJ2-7	TGTGCCAGCATCCTGAGGCAGGGTCCCTACGAGCAGTACTTC	CASILRQGPYEQYF
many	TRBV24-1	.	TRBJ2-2	TGTGCCACCAGCAGAGTACCCGGGGAGCTGTTTTTT	CATSRVPGELFF
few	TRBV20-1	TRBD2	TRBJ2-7	TGCAGTGCTAGAGATACGGGGGGGGTCCGACGGGAGCAGTACTTC	CSARDTGGVRREQYF
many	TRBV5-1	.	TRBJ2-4	TGCGCCAGCAGCTTGGGGGACTCCAAAAACATTCAGTACTTC	CASSLGDSKNIQYF
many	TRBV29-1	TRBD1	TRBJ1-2	TGCAGCGTTGCCGACAGGGGGAGTTATGGCTACACCTTC	CSVADRGSYGYTF
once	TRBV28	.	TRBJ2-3	TGTGCCACCAGTTCAGGGGCAGATACGCAGTATTTT	CATSSGADTQYF
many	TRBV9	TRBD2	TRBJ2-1	TGTGCCAGCAGCGTAGGCGGGGGGCCTTACAATGAGCAGTTCTTC	CASSVGGGPYNEQFF
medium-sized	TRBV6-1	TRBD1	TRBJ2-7	TGTGCCAGCGGTTCGACAGGGGGAAGAGTCGAGCAGTACTTC	CASGSTGGRVEQYF
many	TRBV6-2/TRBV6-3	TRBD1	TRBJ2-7	TGTGCCAGCAGCGGACAGGGCCCCTACGAGCAGTACTTC	CASSGQGPYEQYF
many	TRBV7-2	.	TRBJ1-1	TGTGCCAGCAGCCTGAAAGGTTGGTCTGAAGCTTTCTTT	CASSLKGWSEAFF
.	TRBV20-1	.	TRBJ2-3	TGCAGTGCTCCCCAGACTAGCACAGATACGCAGTATTTT	CSAPQTSTDTQYF
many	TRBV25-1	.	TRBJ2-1	TGTGCCAGCAGTTCCAGGGGACCGAATGAGCAGTTCTTC	CASSSRGPNEQFF
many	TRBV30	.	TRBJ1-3	TGTGCCTGGAGTCGTGATAGAAACACCATATATTTT	CAWSRDRNTIYF
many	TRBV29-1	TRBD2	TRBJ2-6	TGCAGCGTTGCCCGCGGGGGGAGCTCTGGGGCCAACGTCCTGACTTTC	CSVARGGSSGANVLTF
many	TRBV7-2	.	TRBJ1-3	TGTGCCAGCAGCTTGAATTCTGGAAACACCATATATTTT	CASSLNSGNTIYF
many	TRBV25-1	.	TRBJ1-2	TGTGCCAGCAGTGAAGGGGTCAACTATGGCTACACCTTC	CASSEGVNYGYTF
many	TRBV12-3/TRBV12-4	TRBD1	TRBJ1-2	TGTGCCAGCAGTTTCGGGACAGGGAATGGCTACACCTTC	CASSFGTGNGYTF
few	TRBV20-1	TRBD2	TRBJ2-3	TGCAGTGCTAGTTTAGCGGGGGCCTCAGATACGCAGTATTTT	CSASLAGASDTQYF